The 30 T cell receptor beta chains below all came from one sample that was sequenced in a study of cytomegalovirus exposure and HLA in healthy donors. Profiled with immunoSEQ multiplex PCR; TCRdb holds only in-frame clones, not every one. Of around 230,000 clones in the sample, around 88% were seen once. Material: PBMCs. The receptor set was obtained from a woman aged 25 to 45 in good health and CMV-seropositive.

This clone was counted once. V usage is TRBV27 and J usage is TRBJ2-2, with 8 nucleotides matching TRBD2. This CDR3 contains 16 residues. Trimming removed 2 bases from V and 4 bases from J; junction bases left unmatched: 6. The V gene's germline CDR1 is MNHEY and CDR2 SMNVEV (reference sequence). The CDR3 DNA reads as TGTGCCAGCAGTTTACTGGGCGGGAGGAGCACCGGGGAGCTGTTTTTT. It translates to CASSLLGGRSTGELFF.

The V call is TRBV6-6, the J call TRBJ2-1; 11 positions agree with TRBD2. The CDR3 spans 14 residues. V shed 6 bases and J 9 bases; nucleotides not matched to a gene: 7. Germline lookup yields CDR1 MNHNY and CDR2 SVGAGI (reference sequence). The CDR3 reads CASRETSGNTEQFF. The DNA of the CDR3 is TGTGCCAGCAGGGAGACTAGCGGGAACACTGAGCAGTTCTTC.

This clone was observed a handful of times. The chain recombines TRBV7-8 with TRBJ1-2; D not certain. The CDR3 consists of 14 residues. Germline assignment: CDR1 SGHVS and CDR2 FQNEAQ. Trimming stripped 5 bases from V and 4 bases from J, with 14 bases between. The CDR3 DNA reads TGTGCCAGCAGCCCCTCCGGAGGCGTCTATGGCTACACCTTC. It specifies CASSPSGGVYGYTF.

The V call is TRBV7-2, the J call TRBJ2-2, with 7 positions matching TRBD1. The length of the CDR3 is 16 residues. Germline V gene sequence: CDR1 SGHTA, CDR2 FQGNSA. V shed 5 bases, J shed 1 base, and the junction held 7 bases outside the gene matches. This CDR3 reads CASSHSRTGNTGELFF. CDR3 bases: TGTGCCAGCAGCCATTCGAGGACAGGGAACACCGGGGAGCTGTTTTTT.

The gene calls are TRBV27 and TRBJ1-5; TRBD1 matches at 8 bases. The CDR3 consists of 18 residues. The germline V gene encodes CDR1 MNHEY and CDR2 SMNVEV (reference sequence). V shed 0 bases, J shed 2 bases, and the junction held 9 bases outside the gene matches. The CDR3 sequence is CASSLSKGQGQGNQPQHF. In DNA, the CDR3 is TGTGCCAGCAGTTTATCGAAAGGACAGGGTCAGGGCAATCAGCCCCAGCATTTT.

V and J are TRBV29-1 and TRBJ2-3, with 10 bases matching TRBD2. The CDR3 loop spans 16 amino acids. V shed 3 bases, J shed 1 base, and the junction held 7 bases outside the gene matches. Germline V CDR1 and CDR2: SQVTM, ANQGSEA. For the CDR3, the DNA is TGCAGCGTTGAGTCCTATACTAGCGGGGGCACAGATACGCAGTATTTT. Its translation: CSVESYTSGGTDTQYF.

The rearrangement joins TRBV18 to TRBJ2-5; TRBD2 matches at 10 bases. The CDR3 is made up of 15 amino acids. Per germline, CDR1 KGHSH and CDR2 LQKENI. J gave up 5 bases and V 3 bases, and 6 bases lay outside the gene matches. The CDR3 here is CASSPLAGAGETQYF. As DNA, the CDR3 is TGTGCCAGCTCACCGCTAGCGGGAGCAGGGGAGACCCAGTACTTC.

The chain has TRBV18 and TRBJ2-5, with a tentative D call TRBD2 (6 bases). The CDR3 runs to 15 residues. V lost 2 bases and J lost 2, with 12 bases in between. Germline V gene sequence: CDR1 KGHSH, CDR2 LQKENI. The chain's CDR3 is CASSPSNSGQETQYF. For the CDR3, the DNA is TGTGCCAGCTCACCATCTAATAGCGGACAAGAGACCCAGTACTTC.

This rearrangement joins TRBV6-6 to TRBJ2-2, with D hard to call. The germline V gene has CDR1 MNHNY and CDR2 SVGAGI (reference sequence). This CDR3 comprises 13 residues. Trimming cost V 2 bases and J 3 bases, with 4 bases left between them. DNA of the CDR3: TGTGCCAGCAGTTACCTTTACACCGGGGAGCTGTTTTTT. It specifies CASSYLYTGELFF.

This chain joins TRBV19 and TRBJ2-2; 8 bases match TRBD2. The junction had 8 bases not matched to a gene; V was cut back by 5 bases and J by 0 bases. The CDR3 loop spans 17 amino acids. Germline V gives CDR1 LNHDA, CDR2 SQIVND (reference sequence). CDR3 in amino acids: CASSGLTSGPNTGELFF. For the CDR3, the DNA is TGTGCCAGTAGTGGGCTCACTAGCGGCCCGAACACCGGGGAGCTGTTTTTT.

This clone appeared a single time. The J gene is TRBJ2-2, the V gene TRBV27; D might be TRBD1 (5 bases). V dropped 6 bases and J dropped 3 bases, with 20 bases sitting between them. The CDR3 contains 17 residues. Germline lookup yields CDR1 MNHEY and CDR2 SMNVEV (reference sequence). The CDR3 DNA reads as TGTGCCAGCAGACCAATGGGGCCGGAGACTTACACCGGGGAGCTGTTTTTT. The encoded protein is CASRPMGPETYTGELFF.

Only one count was recorded for this clone. This sequence joins TRBV2 and TRBJ2-2, with 7 bases lining up with TRBD1. Germline values: CDR1 SNHLY, CDR2 FYNNEI. Losses at the gene ends were 4 bases for V and 6 bases for J; bases not matched to a gene: 5. The CDR3 is made up of 14 amino acids. The CDR3 spells CASSGQGVSGELFF. CDR3 nucleotide sequence: TGTGCCAGCAGTGGGCAGGGGGTCTCCGGGGAGCTGTTTTTT.

This chain uses TRBV7-9 with TRBJ2-1; TRBD2 matches at 8 bases. The trim removed 4 bases at V and 1 base at J, leaving 9 bases unmatched. The CDR3 runs 17 residues. Germline V gene lookup returns CDR1 SEHNR and CDR2 FQNEAQ (reference sequence). The CDR3 coding sequence is TGTGCCAGCAGCTCCGGGTTAGCGGGATCTTCCTACAATGAGCAGTTCTTC. Translation: CASSSGLAGSSYNEQFF.

The chain uses TRBV29-1 and TRBJ1-2; 7 bases are shared with TRBD1. With V trimmed by 2 bases and J by 4 bases, 10 bases remained unmatched. The CDR3 is made up of 15 amino acids. CDR1 SQVTM and CDR2 ANQGSEA come from the germline V gene. The CDR3 reads CSVEKRGGGGYGYTF. In nucleotides, the CDR3 is TGCAGCGTTGAAAAACGAGGGGGCGGTGGCTATGGCTACACCTTC.

The genes are TRBV7-9 and TRBJ2-7; 7 nucleotides line up with TRBD1. Germline values: CDR1 SEHNR, CDR2 FQNEAQ (reference sequence). V dropped 6 bases and J dropped 2; count of bases not matched to a gene: 22. CDR3 length: 19 amino acids. This CDR3 reads CASSPVGLSSTGQAYEQYF. CDR3 DNA: TGTGCCAGCAGTCCGGTGGGCCTTTCATCGACAGGGCAAGCCTACGAGCAGTACTTC.

The chain uses TRBV29-1 and TRBJ2-4, with a tentative D call TRBD2 (6 bases). This CDR3 has 13 amino acids. Trimming took off 8 bases at V and 7 bases at J, with 18 bases between the two ends. Germline CDR1 is SQVTM and CDR2 is ANQGSEA. CDR3 nucleotide sequence: TGCAGCCTCACGGGAGCGGCATTGAACATTCAGTACTTC. Its protein is CSLTGAALNIQYF.

The chain combines TRBV6-4 with TRBJ2-2, with 11 bases matching TRBD2. Per the germline V gene, CDR1 is MRHNA and CDR2 is SNTAGT. This CDR3 region has 18 residues. Trimming cost V 6 bases and J 2 bases; bases outside gene matches: 11. The CDR3 loop is CASSAVPGLAENTGELFF. Written as DNA, the CDR3 is TGTGCCAGCAGCGCGGTTCCGGGACTAGCGGAAAACACCGGGGAGCTGTTTTTT.

This clone was found a few times. The genes are TRBV10-1 and TRBJ2-3; 11 bases fit TRBD1. CDR1 and CDR2 (germline): WNHNN, SYGVQD (reference sequence). CDR3 size: 15 residues. V was clipped by 6 bases and J by 6 bases; unmatched bases: 8. CDR3 protein: CASSKDRGHTDTQYF. CDR3 nucleotide sequence: TGCGCCAGCAGCAAGGACAGGGGGCATACGGATACGCAGTATTTT.

The CDR3 sequence: CASSLALAWAEQFF. CDR3 nucleotide sequence: TGTGCCAGCAGCTTAGCGCTAGCGTGGGCTGAGCAGTTCTTC. This rearrangement joins TRBV11-3 to TRBJ2-1; the D gene is possibly TRBD2 (6 bases). The CDR3 is made up of 14 amino acids. V was cut by 1 base and J by 9 bases, with 13 bases left in between. CDR1 SGHNT and CDR2 YENEEA come from the germline V gene. Supplemented by reference TRBV11-3 and TRBJ2-1, the full variable domain reads EAGVVQSPRYKIIEKKQPVAFWCNPISGHNTLYWYLQNLGQGPELLIRYENEEAVDDSQLPKDRFSAERLKGVDSTLKIQPAELGDSAVYLCASSLALAWAEQFFGPGTRLTVL.

V is TRBV28 and J is TRBJ2-3; D gene unclear. This CDR3 spans 13 amino acids. Germline V gene data show CDR1 as MDHEN and CDR2 as SYDVKM. Trimming cost V 4 bases and J 4 bases, with 9 bases left between them. The CDR3 region has the DNA TGTGCCAGCAGTTCCTTCCCCGCAGATACGCAGTATTTT. It specifies CASSSFPADTQYF.

J is TRBJ1-4 and V is TRBV30, with 7 bases matching TRBD1. The V gene end was trimmed by 2 bases and the J gene end by 4 bases; junction bases not matched to a gene: 7. Germline CDR1 is GTSNPN and CDR2 is SVGIG (reference sequence). The CDR3 is 15 residues long. CDR3 residues: CAWSLSGQYNEKLFF. CDR3 DNA sequence: TGTGCCTGGAGTCTATCGGGACAGTATAATGAAAAACTGTTTTTT.

This chain uses TRBV27 with TRBJ2-7, with a weak D call TRBD1 (6 bases). Germline assignment: CDR1 MNHEY and CDR2 SMNVEV (reference sequence). The V and J ends lost 3 bases and 4 bases respectively, with 13 bases between them. The CDR3 runs 14 residues. CDR3 DNA: TGTGCCAGCAGTTTCGTCCAGGGGCCTTACGAGCAGTACTTC. Residues: CASSFVQGPYEQYF.

The chain carries TRBV5-1 and TRBJ2-7, with TRBD2 matching over 14 bases. The CDR3 length is 17 residues. Germline V CDR1 and CDR2: SGHRS, YFSETQ. J was trimmed by 2 bases and V by 5 bases; bases with no gene match: 9. CDR3 nucleotide sequence: TGCGCCAGCAGTCCGGGACTAGCGGGAGTCACCACCTACGAGCAGTACTTC. It yields the protein CASSPGLAGVTTYEQYF.

The chain joins TRBV27 to TRBJ2-7, with TRBD2 matching over 8 bases. Trimming took 5 bases from V and 3 from J; bases not matched to a gene: 12. Germline CDR1 reads MNHEY; CDR2 reads SMNVEV (reference sequence). The CDR3 loop spans 16 amino acids. Written as DNA, the CDR3 is TGTGCCAGCAGTCGACTAACCGGGACTAGAGTCTACGAGCAGTACTTC. Protein product: CASSRLTGTRVYEQYF.

The chain recombines TRBV19 with TRBJ2-1, with D possibly TRBD2 on 6 matching bases. V dropped 5 bases and J dropped 9 bases, with 23 bases sitting between them. This CDR3 spans 16 amino acids. CDR1 and CDR2 from the germline V gene are LNHDA and SQIVND (reference sequence). CDR3 region: CASSSIFGTELGEQFF. Written as DNA, the CDR3 is TGTGCCAGTAGTTCCATATTCGGGACTGAGCTAGGTGAGCAGTTCTTC. The full variable domain, with the rest looked up from reference TRBV19 and TRBJ2-1, is DGGITQSPKYLFRKEGQNVTLSCEQNLNHDAMYWYRQDPGQGLRLIYYSQIVNDFQKGDIAEGYSVSREKKESFPLTVTSAQKNPTAFYLCASSSIFGTELGEQFFGPGTRLTVL.

The V call is TRBV28, the J call TRBJ1-5, with D possibly matching TRBD1 (6 bases). V shed 2 bases and J shed 4 bases, with 9 bases lying between them. Germline values: CDR1 MDHEN, CDR2 SYDVKM. This CDR3 region has 14 residues. CDR3 nucleotides: TGTGCCAGCAGTTTAGCAGGGGCTAATCAGCCCCAGCATTTT. Its translation: CASSLAGANQPQHF.

The rearrangement joins TRBV19 to TRBJ2-1; 11 bases agree with TRBD2. After removal of 5 bases from V and 4 bases from J, the junction contained 4 bases not matched to a gene. There are 15 residues in the CDR3. CDR1 is LNHDA, CDR2 SQIVND, per germline (reference sequence). The CDR3 DNA reads as TGTGCCAGTAGTCTAGCGGGAGGTGGATACAATGAGCAGTTCTTC. Its protein is CASSLAGGGYNEQFF.

This chain joins TRBV5-1 and TRBJ2-2; 8 bases map to TRBD2. The V gene end was trimmed by 4 bases and the J gene end by 1 base; junction bases not matched to a gene: 6. The CDR3 runs to 16 residues. Germline CDR1 is SGHRS and CDR2 is YFSETQ. CDR3 protein: CASSLLAGLNTGELFF. CDR3 nucleotide sequence: TGCGCCAGCAGCCTCTTAGCGGGACTGAACACCGGGGAGCTGTTTTTT.

The CDR3 nucleotides read TGTGCCAGCAGTTACTCAGGCGGGAGGATCCACAATGAGCAGTTCTTC. Protein sequence: CASSYSGGRIHNEQFF. V and J are TRBV6-5 and TRBJ2-1, with 8 bases that match TRBD2. Looked up from germline, CDR1 is MNHEY and CDR2 is SVGAGI. Germline trimming cut 0 bases from V and 5 bases from J; bases unmatched to any gene: 6. CDR3 length: 16 residues.

This clone is a singleton in its sample. The chain recombines TRBV14 with TRBJ2-2; D unclear. This CDR3 region has 13 residues. Trimming removed 4 bases from V and 6 bases from J, with 9 bases in between. CDR1 and CDR2 from the germline V gene are SGHDN and FVKESK. For the CDR3, the DNA is TGTGCCAGCAGCCCCCTTTCTCCCGGGGAGCTGTTTTTT. Protein sequence: CASSPLSPGELFF.